The sequence of this T cell receptor (beta chain) was determined in a study of cytomegalovirus exposure and HLA in healthy donors. About this clone itself: The antigen is not known.

Regarding the study as a whole: The study assumed roughly uniform donor sequencing depth for presence/absence analyses.

The CDR3 extends over 14 amino acids. Germline V lookup: CDR1 WSHSY, CDR2 SAAADI. V lost 4 bases to trimming and J lost 8 bases, with 15 bases between them. The PCR was carried out with 60 Vbeta primers and 13 Jbeta primers. Sequenced by immunoSEQ multiplex PCR; TCRdb stores in-frame clones only, minus some. The sample shows about 98,000 clones, roughly 70% of them seen only once. This sequence was found in a man over 45 in good health and CMV-seronegative. The specimen sequenced was PBMCs. The chain recombines TRBV10-2 with TRBJ1-5; D is possibly TRBD1 (5 bases). The CDR3: CASSVSGGSEPQHF. CDR3 DNA: TGCGCCAGCAGTGTCTCGGGGGGTTCTGAGCCCCAGCATTTT.